The TCR beta chain described here comes from a study of breast tumors, draining lymph nodes, adjacent tissues. Regarding the study as a whole: Compared with basal-like, luminal-like tumors shared significantly more repertoire with nontumor tissue. Most tumor T cells seemingly derive from lymph node, then expand in tumor. Tumors had less TCR diversity than lymph nodes, more than nontumor tissue. Data only fit, rather than demonstrated, lymph node origin of most tumor T cells.

Using its own MiXCR run on the multiplex PCR reads, TCRdb lists one record per CDR3 protein. The sample has some 65,000 distinct CDR3 sequences; approximately 40% are singletons. Regarding this clonotype: Its antigen is unknown. The DNA is omitted, as the CDR3 cannot be located on it reliably, and the CDR3 follows TCRdb's listing.

Inclusive of both ends, the CDR3 amounts to 21 amino acids. The sequence derives from a female donor with breast cancer. Some clones in this sample may be carry-over from other donors' samples. Sequencing used breast tumor tissue. The rearrangement joins TRBV12-3 or TRBV12-4 to TRBJ2-7; TRBD1 is the table's D call and was not checked against the DNA. This CDR3 is CASSFYICSARASQVYYEQYF.